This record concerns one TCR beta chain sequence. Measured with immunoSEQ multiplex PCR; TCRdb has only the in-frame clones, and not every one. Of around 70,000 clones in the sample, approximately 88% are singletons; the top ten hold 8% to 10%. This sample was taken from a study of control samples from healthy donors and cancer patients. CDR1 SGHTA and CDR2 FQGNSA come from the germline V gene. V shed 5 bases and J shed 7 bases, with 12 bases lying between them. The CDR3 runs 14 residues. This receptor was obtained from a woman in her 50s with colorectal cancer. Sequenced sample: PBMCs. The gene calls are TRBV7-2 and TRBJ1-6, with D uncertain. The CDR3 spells CASSRAPMNSPLHF. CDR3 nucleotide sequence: TGTGCCAGCAGCCGGGCCCCCATGAATTCACCCCTCCACTTT.